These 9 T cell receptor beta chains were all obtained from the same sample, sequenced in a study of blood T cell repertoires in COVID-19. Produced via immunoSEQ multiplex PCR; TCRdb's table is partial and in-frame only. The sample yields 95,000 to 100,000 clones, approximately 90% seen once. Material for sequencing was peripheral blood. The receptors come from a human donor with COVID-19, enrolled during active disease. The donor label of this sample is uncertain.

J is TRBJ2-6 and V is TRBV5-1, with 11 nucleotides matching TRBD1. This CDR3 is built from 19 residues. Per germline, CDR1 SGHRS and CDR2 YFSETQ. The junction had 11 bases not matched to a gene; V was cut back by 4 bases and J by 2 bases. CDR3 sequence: CASSPMDRGPYTGANVLTF. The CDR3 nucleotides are TGCGCCAGCAGCCCGATGGACAGGGGGCCGTATACTGGGGCCAACGTCCTGACTTTC.

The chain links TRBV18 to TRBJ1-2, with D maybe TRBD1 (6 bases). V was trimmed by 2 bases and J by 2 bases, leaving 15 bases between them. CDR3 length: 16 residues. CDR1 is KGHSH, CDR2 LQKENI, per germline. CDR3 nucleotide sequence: TGTGCCAGCTCACCAAGCTTGGACAGACTGAACTATGGCTACACCTTC. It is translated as CASSPSLDRLNYGYTF.

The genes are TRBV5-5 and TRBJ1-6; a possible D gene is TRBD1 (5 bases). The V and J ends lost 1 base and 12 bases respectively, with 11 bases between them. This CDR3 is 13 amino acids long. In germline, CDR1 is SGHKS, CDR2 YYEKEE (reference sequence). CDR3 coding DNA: TGTGCCAGCAGCTTGTTGGACACCGGACCCCTCCACTTT. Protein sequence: CASSLLDTGPLHF. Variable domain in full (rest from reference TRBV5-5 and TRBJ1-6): DAGVTQSPTHLIKTRGQQVTLRCSPISGHKSVSWYQQVLGQGPQFIFQYYEKEERGRGNFPDRFSARQFPNYSSELNVNALLLGDSALYLCASSLLDTGPLHFGNGTRLTVT.

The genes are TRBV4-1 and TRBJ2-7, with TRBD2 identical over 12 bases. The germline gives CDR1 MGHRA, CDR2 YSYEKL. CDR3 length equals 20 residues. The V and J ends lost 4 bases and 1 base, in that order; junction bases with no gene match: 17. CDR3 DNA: TGCGCCAGCAGCCTAGAACGCGGGACTAGCGGGTTAGTGGGGTCCTACGAGCAGTACTTC. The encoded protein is CASSLERGTSGLVGSYEQYF.

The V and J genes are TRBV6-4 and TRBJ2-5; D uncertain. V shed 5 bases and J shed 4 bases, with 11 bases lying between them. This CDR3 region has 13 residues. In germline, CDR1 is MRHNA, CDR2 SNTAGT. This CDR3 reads CASSKEIGETQYF. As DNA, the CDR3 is TGTGCCAGCAGTAAGGAGATAGGAGAGACCCAGTACTTC.

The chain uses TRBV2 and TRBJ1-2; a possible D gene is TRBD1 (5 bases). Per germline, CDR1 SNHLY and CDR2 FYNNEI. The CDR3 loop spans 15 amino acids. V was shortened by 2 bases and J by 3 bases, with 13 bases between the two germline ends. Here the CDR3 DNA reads TGTGCCAGCAGTGAAATTGTAATAGGGGACTATGGCTACACCTTC. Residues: CASSEIVIGDYGYTF.

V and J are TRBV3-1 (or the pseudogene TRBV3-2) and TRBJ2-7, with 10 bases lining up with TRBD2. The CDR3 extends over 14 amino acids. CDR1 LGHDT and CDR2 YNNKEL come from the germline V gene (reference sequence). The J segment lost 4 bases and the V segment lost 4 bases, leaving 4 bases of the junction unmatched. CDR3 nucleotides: TGTGCCAGCAGCCGGAGCGGGGGGGTTTACGAGCAGTACTTC. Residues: CASSRSGGVYEQYF.

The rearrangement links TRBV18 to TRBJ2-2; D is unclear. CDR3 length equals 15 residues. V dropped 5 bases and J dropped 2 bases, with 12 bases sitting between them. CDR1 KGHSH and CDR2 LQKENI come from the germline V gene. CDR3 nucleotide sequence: TGTGCCAGCTCAACCAATACGGGTAACACCGGGGAGCTGTTTTTT. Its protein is CASSTNTGNTGELFF.

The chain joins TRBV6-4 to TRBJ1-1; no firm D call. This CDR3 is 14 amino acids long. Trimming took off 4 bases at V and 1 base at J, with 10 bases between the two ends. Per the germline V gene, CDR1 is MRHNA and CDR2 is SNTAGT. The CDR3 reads CASSVGEGNTEAFF. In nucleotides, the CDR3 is TGTGCCAGCAGTGTTGGGGAGGGGAACACTGAAGCTTTCTTT.